This TCR beta chain is from a study of yellow fever vaccine responses in identical twins. For this clonotype: What it binds is not known.

V was shortened by 0 bases and J by 4 bases, with 7 bases between the two germline ends. In germline, CDR1 is SGHVS, CDR2 FNYEAQ. The CDR3 consists of 13 residues. Study results and limitations: Reportedly, the response of twins' T cells to the vaccine seemed partly convergent, partly personalized.

TCRdb re-called the RT-PCR reads through MiXCR, storing one row per CDR3 protein. The data hold about 2,400 distinct CDR3 sequences, with approximately 84% observed a single time. The TCR sequence derives from a female donor who received the yellow fever vaccine. This chain joins TRBV7-6 and TRBJ2-7, with D hard to call. This sample comprised T cells from blood (PBMCs), unsorted or a sorted subset (not recorded which), obtained before or after yellow fever vaccination (not recorded which). CDR3 amino acids: CASSLARDYEQYF. The CDR3 bases are TGTGCCAGCAGCTTAGCGCGCGATTACGAGCAGTACTTC.